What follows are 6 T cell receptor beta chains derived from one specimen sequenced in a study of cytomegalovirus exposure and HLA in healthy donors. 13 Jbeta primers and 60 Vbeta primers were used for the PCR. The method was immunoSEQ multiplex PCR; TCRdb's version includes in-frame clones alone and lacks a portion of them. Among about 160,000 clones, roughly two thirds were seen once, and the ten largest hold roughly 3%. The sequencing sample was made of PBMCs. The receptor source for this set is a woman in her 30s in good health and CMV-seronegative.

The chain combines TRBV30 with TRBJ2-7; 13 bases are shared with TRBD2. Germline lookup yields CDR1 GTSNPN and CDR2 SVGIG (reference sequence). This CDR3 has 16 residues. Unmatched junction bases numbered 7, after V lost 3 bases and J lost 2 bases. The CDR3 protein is CAWRRNGLAGAYEQYF. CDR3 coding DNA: TGTGCCTGGAGAAGAAACGGACTAGCGGGGGCCTACGAGCAGTACTTC. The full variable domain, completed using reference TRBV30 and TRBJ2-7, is SQTIHQWPATLVQPVGSPLSLECTVEGTSNPNLYWYRQAAGRGLQLLFYSVGIGQISSEVPQNLSASRPQDRQFILSSKKLLLSDSGFYLCAWRRNGLAGAYEQYFGPGTRLTVT.

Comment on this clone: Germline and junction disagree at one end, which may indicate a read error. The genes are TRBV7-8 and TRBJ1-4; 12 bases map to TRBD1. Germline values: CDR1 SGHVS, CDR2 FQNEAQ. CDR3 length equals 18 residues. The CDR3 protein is CAGSGRPGTGGGREKLFF. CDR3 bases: TGTGCCGGCAGCGGACGTCCCGGGACAGGGGGCGGACGTGAAAAACTGTTTTTT.

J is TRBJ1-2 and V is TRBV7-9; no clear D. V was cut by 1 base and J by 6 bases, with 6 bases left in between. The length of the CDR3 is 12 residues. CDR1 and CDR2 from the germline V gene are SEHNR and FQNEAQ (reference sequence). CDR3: CASSLGRDGYTF. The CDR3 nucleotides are TGTGCCAGCAGCTTAGGGCGGGATGGCTACACCTTC.

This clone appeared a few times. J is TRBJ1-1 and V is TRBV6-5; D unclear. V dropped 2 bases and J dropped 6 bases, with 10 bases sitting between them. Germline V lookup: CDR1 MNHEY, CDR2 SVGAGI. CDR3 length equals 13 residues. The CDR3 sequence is CASSYPMVAEAFF. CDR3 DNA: TGTGCCAGCAGTTACCCTATGGTGGCTGAAGCTTTCTTT.

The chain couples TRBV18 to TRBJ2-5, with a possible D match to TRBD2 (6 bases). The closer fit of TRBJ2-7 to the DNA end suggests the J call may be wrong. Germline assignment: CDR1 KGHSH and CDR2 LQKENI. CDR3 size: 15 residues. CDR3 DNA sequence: TGTGCCAGCTCACCACCGGGACTGGACCCCTACGAGCAGTACTTC. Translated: CASSPPGLDPYEQYF.

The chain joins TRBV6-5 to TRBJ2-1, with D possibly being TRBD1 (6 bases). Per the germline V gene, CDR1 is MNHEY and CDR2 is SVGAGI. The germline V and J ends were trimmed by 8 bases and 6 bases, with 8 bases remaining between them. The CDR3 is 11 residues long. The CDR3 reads CASEGGNEQFF. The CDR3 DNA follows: TGTGCCAGCGAAGGGGGCAATGAGCAGTTCTTC.